This TCR beta chain was observed in a study of T cell changes during pregnancy in multiple sclerosis. There are 16 residues in the CDR3. The J segment lost 2 bases and the V segment lost 2 bases, leaving 5 bases of the junction unmatched. Germline V gene sequence: CDR1 SGHRS, CDR2 YFSETQ. The protocol was immunoSEQ multiplex PCR, while the TCRdb copy is restricted to in-frame clones and leaves out a portion. The data hold 30,000 to 45,000 clones, with more than 80% observed a single time. The chain recombines TRBV5-1 with TRBJ2-1; 9 nucleotides line up with TRBD2. This TCR was sampled from a female donor with multiple sclerosis, enrolled in a pregnancy study. The sequences come from CD4+ T cells from peripheral blood mononuclear cells, collected in the third trimester of pregnancy. The CDR3 protein is CASSFMTSGTYNEQFF. The CDR3 region has the DNA TGCGCCAGCAGCTTTATGACTAGCGGAACCTACAATGAGCAGTTCTTC.